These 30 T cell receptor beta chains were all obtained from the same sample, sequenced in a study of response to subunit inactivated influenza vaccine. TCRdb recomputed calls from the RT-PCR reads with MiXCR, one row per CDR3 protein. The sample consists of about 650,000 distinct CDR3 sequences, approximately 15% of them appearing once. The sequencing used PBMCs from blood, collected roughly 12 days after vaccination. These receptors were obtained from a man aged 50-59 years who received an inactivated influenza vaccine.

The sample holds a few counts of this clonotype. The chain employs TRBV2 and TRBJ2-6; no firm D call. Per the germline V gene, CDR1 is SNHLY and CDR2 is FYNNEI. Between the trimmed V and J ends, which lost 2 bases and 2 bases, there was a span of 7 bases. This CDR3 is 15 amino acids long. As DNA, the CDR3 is TGTGCCAGCAGTGAAATAGGGACTGGGGCCAACGTCCTGACTTTC. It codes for CASSEIGTGANVLTF.

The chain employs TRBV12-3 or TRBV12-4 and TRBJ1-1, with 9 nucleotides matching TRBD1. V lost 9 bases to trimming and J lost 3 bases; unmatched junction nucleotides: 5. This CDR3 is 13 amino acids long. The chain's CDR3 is CASGTGTHTEAFF. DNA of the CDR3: TGTGCCAGTGGGACAGGGACCCACACTGAAGCTTTCTTT.

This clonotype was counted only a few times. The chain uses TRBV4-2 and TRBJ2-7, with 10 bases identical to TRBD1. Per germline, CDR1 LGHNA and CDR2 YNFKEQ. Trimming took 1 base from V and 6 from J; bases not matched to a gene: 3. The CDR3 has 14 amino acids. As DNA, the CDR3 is TGTGCCAGCAGCCAAGCCGGGACAGGGGCCGAGCAGTACTTC. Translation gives CASSQAGTGAEQYF.

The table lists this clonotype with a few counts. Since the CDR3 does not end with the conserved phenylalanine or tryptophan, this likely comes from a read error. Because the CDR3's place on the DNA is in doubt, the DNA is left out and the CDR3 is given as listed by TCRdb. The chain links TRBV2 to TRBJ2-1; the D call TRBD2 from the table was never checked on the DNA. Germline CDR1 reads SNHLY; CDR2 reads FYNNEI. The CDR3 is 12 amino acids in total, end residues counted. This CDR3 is CASSEGGGLLNS.

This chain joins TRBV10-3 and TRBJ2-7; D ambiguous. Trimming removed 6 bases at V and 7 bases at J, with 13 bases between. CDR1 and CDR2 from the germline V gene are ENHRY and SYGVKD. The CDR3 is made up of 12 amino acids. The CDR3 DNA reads TGTGCCATCAGCTCCCTGGGTGGGGAGCAGTACTTC. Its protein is CAISSLGGEQYF.

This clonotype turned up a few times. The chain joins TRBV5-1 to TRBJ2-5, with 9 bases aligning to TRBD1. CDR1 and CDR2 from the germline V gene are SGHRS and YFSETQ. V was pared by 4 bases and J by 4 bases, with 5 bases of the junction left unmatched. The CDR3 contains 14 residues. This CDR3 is CASSATGGGETQYF. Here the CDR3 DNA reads TGCGCCAGCAGCGCGACAGGGGGTGGAGAGACCCAGTACTTC.

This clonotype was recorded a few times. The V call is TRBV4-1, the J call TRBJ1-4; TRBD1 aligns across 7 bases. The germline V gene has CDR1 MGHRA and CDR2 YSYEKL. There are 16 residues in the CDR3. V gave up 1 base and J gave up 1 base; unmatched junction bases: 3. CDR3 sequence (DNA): TGCGCCAGCAGCCAAGGACAGGGTCTAACTAATGAAAAACTGTTTTTT. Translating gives CASSQGQGLTNEKLFF.

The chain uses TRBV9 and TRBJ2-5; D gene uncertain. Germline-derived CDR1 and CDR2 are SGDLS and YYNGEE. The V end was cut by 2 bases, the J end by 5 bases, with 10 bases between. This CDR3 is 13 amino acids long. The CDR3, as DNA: TGTGCCAGCAGCGTCCGAGAATACGAGACCCAGTACTTC. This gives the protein CASSVREYETQYF.

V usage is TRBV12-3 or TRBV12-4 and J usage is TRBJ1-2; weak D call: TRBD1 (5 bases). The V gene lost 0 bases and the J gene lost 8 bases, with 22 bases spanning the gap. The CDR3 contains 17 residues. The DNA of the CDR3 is TGTGCCAGCAGTTTAGCCGGGCTTGTTGGGGGATATAGCGGCTACACCTTC. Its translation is CASSLAGLVGGYSGYTF.

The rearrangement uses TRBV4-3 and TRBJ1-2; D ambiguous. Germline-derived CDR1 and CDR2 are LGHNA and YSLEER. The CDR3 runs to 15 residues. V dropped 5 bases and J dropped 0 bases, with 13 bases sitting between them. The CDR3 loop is CASSEGRSSNYGYTF. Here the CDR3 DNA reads TGCGCCAGCAGCGAAGGGAGGTCCTCTAACTATGGCTACACCTTC.

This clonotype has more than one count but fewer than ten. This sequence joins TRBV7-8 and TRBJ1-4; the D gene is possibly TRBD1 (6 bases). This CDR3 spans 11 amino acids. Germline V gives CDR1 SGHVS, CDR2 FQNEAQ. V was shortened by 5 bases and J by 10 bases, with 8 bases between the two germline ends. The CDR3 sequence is CASSLGGKLFF. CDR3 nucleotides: TGTGCCAGCAGCCTAGGGGGAAAACTGTTTTTT.

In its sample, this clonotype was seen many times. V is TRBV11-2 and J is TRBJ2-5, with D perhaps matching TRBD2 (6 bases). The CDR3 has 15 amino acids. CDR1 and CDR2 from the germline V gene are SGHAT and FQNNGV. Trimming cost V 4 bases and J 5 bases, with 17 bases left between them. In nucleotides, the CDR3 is TGTGCCAGCAGCTCCAATAGCGGAGGGGTGGAGACCCAGTACTTC. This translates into CASSSNSGGVETQYF.

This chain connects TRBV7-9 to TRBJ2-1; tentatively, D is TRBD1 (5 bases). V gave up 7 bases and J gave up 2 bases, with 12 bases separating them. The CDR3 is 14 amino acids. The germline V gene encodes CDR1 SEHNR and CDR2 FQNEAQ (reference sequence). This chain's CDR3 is CASTAQGAYNEQFF. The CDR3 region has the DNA TGTGCCAGCACCGCCCAGGGCGCCTACAATGAGCAGTTCTTC.

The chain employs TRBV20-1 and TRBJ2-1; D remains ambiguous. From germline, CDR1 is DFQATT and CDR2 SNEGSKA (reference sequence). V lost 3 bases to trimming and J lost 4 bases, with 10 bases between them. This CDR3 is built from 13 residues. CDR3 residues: CSASLSGYNEQFF. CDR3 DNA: TGCAGTGCTAGTTTATCTGGGTACAATGAGCAGTTCTTC.

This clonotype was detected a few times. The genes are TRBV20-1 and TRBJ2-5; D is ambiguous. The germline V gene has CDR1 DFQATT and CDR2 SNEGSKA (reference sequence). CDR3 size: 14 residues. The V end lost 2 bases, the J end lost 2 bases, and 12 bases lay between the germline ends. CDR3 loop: CSARLTQNQETQYF. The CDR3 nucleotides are TGCAGTGCTAGACTGACGCAAAATCAAGAGACCCAGTACTTC.

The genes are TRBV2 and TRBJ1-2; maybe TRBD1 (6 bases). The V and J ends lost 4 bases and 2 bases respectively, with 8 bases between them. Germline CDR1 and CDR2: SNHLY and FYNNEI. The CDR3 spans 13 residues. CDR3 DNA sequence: TGTGCCAGCAGTGCAGGGGCCAACTATGGCTACACCTTC. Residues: CASSAGANYGYTF.

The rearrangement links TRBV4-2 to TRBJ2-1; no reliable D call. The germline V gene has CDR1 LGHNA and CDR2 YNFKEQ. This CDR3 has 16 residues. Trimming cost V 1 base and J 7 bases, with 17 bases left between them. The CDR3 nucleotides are TGTGCCAGCAGCCAAGCGTCCAGCGTATCCCAAAATGAGCAGTTCTTC. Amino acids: CASSQASSVSQNEQFF.

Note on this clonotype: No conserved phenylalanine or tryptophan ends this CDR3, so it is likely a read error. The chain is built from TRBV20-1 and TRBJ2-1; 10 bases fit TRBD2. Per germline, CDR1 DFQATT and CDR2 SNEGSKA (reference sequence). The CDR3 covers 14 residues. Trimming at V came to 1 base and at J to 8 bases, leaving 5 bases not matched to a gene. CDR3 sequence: CSARGPGTSDEQFL. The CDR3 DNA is TGCAGTGCTAGAGGCCCAGGGACTAGCGATGAGCAGTTCCTC.

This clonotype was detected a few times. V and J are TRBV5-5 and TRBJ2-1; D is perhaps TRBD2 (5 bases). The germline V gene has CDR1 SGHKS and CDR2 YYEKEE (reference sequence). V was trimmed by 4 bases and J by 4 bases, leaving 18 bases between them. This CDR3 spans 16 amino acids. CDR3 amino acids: CASSGGPSKAYNEQFF. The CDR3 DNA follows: TGTGCCAGCAGCGGAGGCCCCTCAAAGGCTTACAATGAGCAGTTCTTC. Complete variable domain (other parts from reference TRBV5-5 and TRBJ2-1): DAGVTQSPTHLIKTRGQQVTLRCSPISGHKSVSWYQQVLGQGPQFIFQYYEKEERGRGNFPDRFSARQFPNYSSELNVNALLLGDSALYLCASSGGPSKAYNEQFFGPGTRLTVL.

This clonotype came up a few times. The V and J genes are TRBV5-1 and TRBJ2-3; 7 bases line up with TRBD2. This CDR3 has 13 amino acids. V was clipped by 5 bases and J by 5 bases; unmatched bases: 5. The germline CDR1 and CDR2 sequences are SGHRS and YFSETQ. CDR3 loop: CASRTSYRDTQYF. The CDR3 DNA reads TGCGCCAGCAGGACTAGCTACCGAGATACGCAGTATTTT.

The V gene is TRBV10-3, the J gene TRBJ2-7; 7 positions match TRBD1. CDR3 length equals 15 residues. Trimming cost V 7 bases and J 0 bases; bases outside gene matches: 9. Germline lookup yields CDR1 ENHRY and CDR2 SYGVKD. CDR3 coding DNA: TGTGCCATCACCCGACAGGGACCTTACTCCTACGAGCAGTACTTC. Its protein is CAITRQGPYSYEQYF.

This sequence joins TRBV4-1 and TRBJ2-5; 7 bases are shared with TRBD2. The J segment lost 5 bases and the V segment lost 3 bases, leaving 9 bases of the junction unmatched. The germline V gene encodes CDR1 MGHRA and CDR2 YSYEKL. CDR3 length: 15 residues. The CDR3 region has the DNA TGCGCCAGCAGCCAGAACCAAGCGGGGTCTGAGACCCAGTACTTC. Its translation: CASSQNQAGSETQYF.

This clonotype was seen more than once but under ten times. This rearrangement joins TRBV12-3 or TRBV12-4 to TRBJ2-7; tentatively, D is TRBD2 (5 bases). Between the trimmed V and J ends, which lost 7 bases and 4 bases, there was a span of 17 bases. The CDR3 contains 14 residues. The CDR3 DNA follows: TGTGCCAGCACTTGGGCAGGCGGGCTTTACGAGCAGTACTTC. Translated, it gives CASTWAGGLYEQYF.

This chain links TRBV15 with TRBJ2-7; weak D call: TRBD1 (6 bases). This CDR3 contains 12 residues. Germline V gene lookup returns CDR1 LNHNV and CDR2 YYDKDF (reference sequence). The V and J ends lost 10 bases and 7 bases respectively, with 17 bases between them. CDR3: CASRLTGGEQYF. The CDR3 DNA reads TGTGCCAGCAGGTTGACAGGCGGGGAGCAGTACTTC.

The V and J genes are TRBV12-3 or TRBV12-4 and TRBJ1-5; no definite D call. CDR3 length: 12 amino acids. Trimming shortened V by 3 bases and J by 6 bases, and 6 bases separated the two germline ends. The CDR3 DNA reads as TGTGCCAGCAGTTTTGGTTTTCAGCCCCAGCATTTT. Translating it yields CASSFGFQPQHF.

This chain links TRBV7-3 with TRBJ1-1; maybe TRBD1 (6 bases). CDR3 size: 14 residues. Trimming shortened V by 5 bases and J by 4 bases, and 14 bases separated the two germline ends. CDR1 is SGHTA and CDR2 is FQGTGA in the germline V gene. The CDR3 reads CASSPDSGSTEAFF. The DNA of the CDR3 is TGTGCCAGCAGCCCGGACAGTGGGAGCACTGAAGCTTTCTTT.

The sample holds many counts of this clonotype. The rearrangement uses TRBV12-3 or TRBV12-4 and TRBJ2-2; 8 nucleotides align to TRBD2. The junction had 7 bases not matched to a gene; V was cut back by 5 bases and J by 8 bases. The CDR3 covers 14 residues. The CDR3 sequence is CASSTGLGRGELFF. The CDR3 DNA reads TGTGCCAGCAGTACGGGACTAGGCAGGGGGGAGCTGTTTTTT.

CDR3 in DNA: TGTGCCAGCAGTGAAGTGATGAGCACAGATACGCAGTATTTT. Protein sequence: CASSEVMSTDTQYF. The chain carries TRBV6-1 and TRBJ2-3, with no clear D. The V end was cut by 1 base, the J end by 0 bases, with 5 bases between. The CDR3 length is 14 residues. The V gene's germline CDR1 is MNHNS and CDR2 SASEGT.

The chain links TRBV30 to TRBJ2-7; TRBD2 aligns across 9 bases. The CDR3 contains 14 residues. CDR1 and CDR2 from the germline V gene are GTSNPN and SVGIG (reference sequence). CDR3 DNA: TGTGCGGGGGTCAGGAGCGGGAGGAGCTACGAGCAGTACTTC. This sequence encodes CAGVRSGRSYEQYF.

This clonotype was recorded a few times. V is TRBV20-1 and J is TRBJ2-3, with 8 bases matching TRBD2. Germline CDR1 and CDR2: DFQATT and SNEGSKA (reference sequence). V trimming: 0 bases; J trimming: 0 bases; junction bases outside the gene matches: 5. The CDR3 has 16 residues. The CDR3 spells CSARDFRTSSTDTQYF. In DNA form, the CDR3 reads TGCAGTGCTAGAGATTTTAGGACTAGCAGCACAGATACGCAGTATTTT.